This is a list of T cell receptor beta chains from one sample in a study of metastatic and nonmetastatic thyroid tumors. TCRdb re-called clones from the PCR reads using MiXCR. Found here are around 30,000 clones, less than 14% of them singletons; the top ten hold around 15%. The sample taken for sequencing was blood. The receptors shown here come from a female donor with papillary thyroid cancer or a benign thyroid nodule (not recorded which). Some clones in this sample may be carry-over from other donors' samples. The conserved cysteine and the conserved F or W are not part of the CDR3 here. The size entry is marked missing in some rows and otherwise reads once, few, many or a size class.

TRBV7-9 few ASSLVSEQY
TRBV19 many ASSIDAVWVDTQY
TRBV20-1 many SARGAFYNEQF
TRBV3-1 - ASTRRGTGGSEQY
TRBV5-4 few ASSYRQVFV
TRBV6-2/TRBV6-3 many ASSYGTGDHYEQY
TRBV5-1 many ASSLEDGSQETQY
TRBV7-2 many ASSSREGTDTQY
TRBV11-2 many ASSLGLRNTIY
TRBV6-1 few ASRTDRDSSPLH
TRBV5-1 many ASSLGRNQGIYGYT
TRBV12-5 many ASGLSPLLLRQGPNYGYT
TRBV6-1 few ASFGGGAGEKLF
TRBV20-1 - SARWDPRGEQY
TRBV2 many ASSVVANTEAF
TRBV6-2/TRBV6-3 - ASSYPPREVVRYEQY
TRBV20-1 many SASTDTQY
TRBV28 - ASRLQDNTGELF
TRBV27 many ASSSPGLAGAYEQY
TRBV12-3/TRBV12-4 - VSSLWQGEETQY
TRBV6-2/TRBV6-3 many ASSPPWDDPQDNQPQH
TRBV5-4 - ASSLEGAWGSDTQY
TRBV6-1 - ASVGPAGAY
TRBV28 many ASSFRRAYEQY
TRBV6-4 many ASSDTNRDGRQY
TRBV29-1 - SVEGPGDTQY
TRBV5-6 few ASSLEWRSTDTQY
TRBV7-9 few ASSLLSLEAF
TRBV4-3 many ASSQVSGVGYT
TRBV19 many ASSIEVPGLAGQGEQY
TRBV7-9 many ASSLDNSPTDTQY
TRBV20-1 many SATRESNYGYT
TRBV5-8 many ASSVRGKGTAGYT
TRBV5-1 - ASSLDDGSQEIQY
TRBV9 many ASSVGGTNYGYT
TRBV5-1 few ASSPRALGSSGNTIY
TRBV27 many ASSFVLNQPQH
TRBV7-6 many ASSRQGMNTEAF
TRBV6-2/TRBV6-3 - ASSYTQGLSAEQY
TRBV2 many ASRGTPYGYT
TRBV6-1 medium-sized ASRGHETQPQH
TRBV11-2 - ASRPGQGPGLNTGELF
TRBV19 many ASSIDSYSGNTIY